Given below is one TCR beta chain in context. Its matching antigen is unknown. The data stem from a study of T cell responses to AZD1222 COVID-19 vaccine. General study findings and limits: Clonal diversity was possibly underestimated; the donors were predominantly white British and more often female. Close to half of spike-specific TCRs reportedly recognize unmutated variant regions.

The data were produced by immunoSEQ multiplex PCR, yet TCRdb's version contains in-frame clones alone and is incomplete. The sample has roughly 85,000 clones; about 86% are singletons. The origin of this receptor is an adult in good health. The sample was peripheral blood, taken on day 0 of AZD1222 vaccination.

Here the CDR3 reads CASYQDLIGTQYF. The DNA for the CDR3 is TGTGCCAGCTACCAGGACCTTATAGGGACCCAGTACTTC. The gene calls are TRBV6-5 and TRBJ2-5; D is unclear. CDR1 and CDR2 (germline): MNHEY, SVGAGI. The CDR3 length is 13 residues. V dropped 8 bases and J dropped 7 bases, with 17 bases sitting between them.